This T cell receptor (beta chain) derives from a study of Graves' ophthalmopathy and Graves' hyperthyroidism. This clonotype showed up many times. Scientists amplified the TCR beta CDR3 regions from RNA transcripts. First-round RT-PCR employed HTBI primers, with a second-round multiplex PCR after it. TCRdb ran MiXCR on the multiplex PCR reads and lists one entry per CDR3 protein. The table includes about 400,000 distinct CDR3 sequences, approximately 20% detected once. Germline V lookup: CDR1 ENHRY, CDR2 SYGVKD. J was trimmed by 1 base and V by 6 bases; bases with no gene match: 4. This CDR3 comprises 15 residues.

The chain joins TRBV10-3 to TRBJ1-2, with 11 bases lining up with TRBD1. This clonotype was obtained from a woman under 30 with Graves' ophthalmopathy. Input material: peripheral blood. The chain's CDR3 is CAISGGTGGNYGYTF. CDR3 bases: TGTGCCATCAGCGGGGGGACAGGGGGTAACTATGGCTACACCTTC.